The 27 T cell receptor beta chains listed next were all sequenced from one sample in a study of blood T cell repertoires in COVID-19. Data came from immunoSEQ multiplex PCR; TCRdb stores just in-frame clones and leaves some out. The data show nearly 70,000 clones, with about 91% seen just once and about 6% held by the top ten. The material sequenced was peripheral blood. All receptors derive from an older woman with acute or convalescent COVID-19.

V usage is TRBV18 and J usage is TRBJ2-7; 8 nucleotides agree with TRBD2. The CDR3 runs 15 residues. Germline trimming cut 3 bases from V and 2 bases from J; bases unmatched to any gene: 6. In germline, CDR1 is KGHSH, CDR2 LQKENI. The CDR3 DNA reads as TGTGCCAGCTCACCCGTGACTAGCGCCACCTACGAGCAGTACTTC. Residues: CASSPVTSATYEQYF.

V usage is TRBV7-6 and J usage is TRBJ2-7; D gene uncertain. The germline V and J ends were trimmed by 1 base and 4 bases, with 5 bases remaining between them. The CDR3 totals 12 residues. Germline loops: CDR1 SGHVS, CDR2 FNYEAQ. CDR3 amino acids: CASSLVEYEQYF. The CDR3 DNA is TGTGCCAGCAGCTTAGTAGAATACGAGCAGTACTTC.

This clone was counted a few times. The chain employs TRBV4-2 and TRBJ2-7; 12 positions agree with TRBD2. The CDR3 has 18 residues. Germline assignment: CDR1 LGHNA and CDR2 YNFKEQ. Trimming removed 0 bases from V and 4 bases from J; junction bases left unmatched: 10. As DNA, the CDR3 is TGTGCCAGCAGCCAAGACCCCCCACTAGCGGGAGGTCTTTACGAGCAGTACTTC. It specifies CASSQDPPLAGGLYEQYF.

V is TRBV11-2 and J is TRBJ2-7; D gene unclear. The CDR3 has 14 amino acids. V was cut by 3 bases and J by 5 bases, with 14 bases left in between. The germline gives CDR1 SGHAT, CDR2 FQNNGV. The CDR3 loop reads CASSFGRQNHEQYF. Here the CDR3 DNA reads TGTGCCAGCAGCTTCGGCAGGCAGAATCACGAGCAGTACTTC. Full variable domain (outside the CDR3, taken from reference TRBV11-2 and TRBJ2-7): EAGVAQSPRYKIIEKRQSVAFWCNPISGHATLYWYQQILGQGPKLLIQFQNNGVVDDSQLPKDRFSAERLKGVDSTLKIQPAKLEDSAVYLCASSFGRQNHEQYFGPGTRLTVT.

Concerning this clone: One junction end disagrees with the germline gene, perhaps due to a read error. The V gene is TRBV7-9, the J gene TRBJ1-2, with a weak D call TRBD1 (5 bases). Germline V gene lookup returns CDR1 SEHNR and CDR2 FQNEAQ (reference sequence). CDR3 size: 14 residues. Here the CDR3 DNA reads TGTGCCAGCAGCCCGCGGGACGGCGACTATCGCTACACCTTC. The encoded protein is CASSPRDGDYRYTF.

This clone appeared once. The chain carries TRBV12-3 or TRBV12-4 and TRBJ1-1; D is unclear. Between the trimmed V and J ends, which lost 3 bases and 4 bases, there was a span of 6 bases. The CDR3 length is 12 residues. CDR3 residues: CASSLWSTEAFF. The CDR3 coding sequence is TGTGCCAGCAGTTTGTGGAGCACTGAAGCTTTCTTT.

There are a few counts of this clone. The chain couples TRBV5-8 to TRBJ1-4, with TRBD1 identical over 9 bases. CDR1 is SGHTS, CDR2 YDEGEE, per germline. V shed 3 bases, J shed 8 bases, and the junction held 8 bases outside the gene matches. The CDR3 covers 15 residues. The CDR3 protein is CASSSPGQGREKLFF. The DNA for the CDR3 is TGTGCCAGCAGCTCGCCGGGACAGGGCAGGGAAAAACTGTTTTTT.

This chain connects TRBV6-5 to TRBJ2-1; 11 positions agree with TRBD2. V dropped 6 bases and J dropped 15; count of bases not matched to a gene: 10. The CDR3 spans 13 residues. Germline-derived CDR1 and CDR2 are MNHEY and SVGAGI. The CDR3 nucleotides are TGTGCCAGCAGCGGAATAGCGGGGGGGCCGCGGTTCTTC. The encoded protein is CASSGIAGGPRFF.

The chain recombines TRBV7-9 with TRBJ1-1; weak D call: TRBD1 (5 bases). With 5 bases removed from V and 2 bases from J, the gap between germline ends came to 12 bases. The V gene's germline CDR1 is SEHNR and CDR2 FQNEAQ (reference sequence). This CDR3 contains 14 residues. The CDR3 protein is CASSPLGGNTEAFF. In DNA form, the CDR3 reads TGTGCCAGCAGCCCCCTCGGGGGAAACACTGAAGCTTTCTTT.

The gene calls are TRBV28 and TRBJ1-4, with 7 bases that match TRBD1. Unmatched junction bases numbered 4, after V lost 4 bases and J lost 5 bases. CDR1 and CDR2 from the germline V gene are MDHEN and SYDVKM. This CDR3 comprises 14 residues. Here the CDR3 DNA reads TGTGCCAGCAGTTCGACAGGGAGGAATGAAAAACTGTTTTTT. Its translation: CASSSTGRNEKLFF.

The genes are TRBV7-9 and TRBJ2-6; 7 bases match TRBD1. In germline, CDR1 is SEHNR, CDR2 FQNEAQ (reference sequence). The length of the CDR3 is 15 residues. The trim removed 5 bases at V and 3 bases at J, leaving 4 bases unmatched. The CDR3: CASSRQGFGANVLTF. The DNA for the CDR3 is TGTGCCAGCAGCCGACAGGGATTTGGGGCCAACGTCCTGACTTTC. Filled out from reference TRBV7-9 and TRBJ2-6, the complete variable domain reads DTGVSQNPRHKITKRGQNVTFRCDPISEHNRLYWYRQTLGQGPEFLTYFQNEAQLEKSRLLSDRFSAERPKGSFSTLEIQRTEQGDSAMYLCASSRQGFGANVLTFGAGSRLTVL.

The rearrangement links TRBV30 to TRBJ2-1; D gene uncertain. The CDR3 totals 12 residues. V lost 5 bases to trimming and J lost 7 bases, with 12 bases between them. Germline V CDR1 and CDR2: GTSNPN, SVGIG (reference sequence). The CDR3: CAWLLFQNEQFF. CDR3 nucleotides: TGTGCCTGGCTCCTGTTCCAGAATGAGCAGTTCTTC. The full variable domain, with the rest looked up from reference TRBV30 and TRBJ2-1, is SQTIHQWPATLVQPVGSPLSLECTVEGTSNPNLYWYRQAAGRGLQLLFYSVGIGQISSEVPQNLSASRPQDRQFILSSKKLLLSDSGFYLCAWLLFQNEQFFGPGTRLTVL.

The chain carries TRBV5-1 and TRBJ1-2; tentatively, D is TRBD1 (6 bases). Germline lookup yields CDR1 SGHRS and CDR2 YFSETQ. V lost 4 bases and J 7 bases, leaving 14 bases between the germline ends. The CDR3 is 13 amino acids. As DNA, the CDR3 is TGCGCCAGCAGCGCACAGGGTGAAAGTGGCTACACCTTC. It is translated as CASSAQGESGYTF.

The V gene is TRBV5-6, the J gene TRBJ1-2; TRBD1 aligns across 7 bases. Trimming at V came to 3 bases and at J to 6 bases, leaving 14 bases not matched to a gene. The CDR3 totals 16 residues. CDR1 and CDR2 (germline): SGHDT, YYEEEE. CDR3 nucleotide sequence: TGTGCCAGCAGCTCGAGACTCAAGACAGGGAGAAATGGCTACACCTTC. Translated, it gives CASSSRLKTGRNGYTF.

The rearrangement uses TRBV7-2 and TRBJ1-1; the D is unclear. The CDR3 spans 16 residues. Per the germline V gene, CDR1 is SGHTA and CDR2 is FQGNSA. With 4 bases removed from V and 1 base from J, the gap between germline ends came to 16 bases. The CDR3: CASSSQAGIGNTEAFF. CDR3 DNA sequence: TGTGCCAGCAGCTCGCAGGCGGGCATAGGGAACACTGAAGCTTTCTTT. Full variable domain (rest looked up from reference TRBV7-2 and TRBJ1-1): GAGVSQSPSNKVTEKGKDVELRCDPISGHTALYWYRQSLGQGLEFLIYFQGNSAPDKSGLPSDRFSAERTGGSVSTLTIQRTQQEDSAVYLCASSSQAGIGNTEAFFGQGTRLTVV.

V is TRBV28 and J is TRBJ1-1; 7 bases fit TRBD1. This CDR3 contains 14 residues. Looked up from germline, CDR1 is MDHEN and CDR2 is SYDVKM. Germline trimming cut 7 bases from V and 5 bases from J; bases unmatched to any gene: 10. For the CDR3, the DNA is TGTGCCAGCATTATAGGGGGCTTTTCGACTGAAGCTTTCTTT. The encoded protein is CASIIGGFSTEAFF.

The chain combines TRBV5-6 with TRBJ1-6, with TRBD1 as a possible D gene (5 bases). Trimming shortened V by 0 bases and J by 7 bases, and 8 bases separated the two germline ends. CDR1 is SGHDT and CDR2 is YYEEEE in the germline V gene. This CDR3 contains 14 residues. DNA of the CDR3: TGTGCCAGCAGCTTGGGCCGGGGGAATTCACCCCTCCACTTT. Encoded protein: CASSLGRGNSPLHF.

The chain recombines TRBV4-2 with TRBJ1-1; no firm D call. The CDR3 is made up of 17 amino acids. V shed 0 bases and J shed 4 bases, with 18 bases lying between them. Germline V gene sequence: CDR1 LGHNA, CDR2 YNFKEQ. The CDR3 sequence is CASSQDTPGERGTEAFF. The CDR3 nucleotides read TGTGCCAGCAGCCAAGATACGCCAGGAGAACGGGGCACTGAAGCTTTCTTT.

The CDR3 region is CASSLGGSNYGYTF. The CDR3 DNA reads as TGTGCCAGCAGCTTAGGGGGCTCTAACTATGGCTACACCTTC. V is TRBV7-2 and J is TRBJ1-2, with a tentative D call TRBD1 (5 bases). Germline V gene data show CDR1 as SGHTA and CDR2 as FQGNSA. Trimming pared 1 base from V and 0 bases from J, leaving 6 bases between. The CDR3 has 14 amino acids. Drawing the rest from reference TRBV7-2 and TRBJ1-2, the complete variable domain is GAGVSQSPSNKVTEKGKDVELRCDPISGHTALYWYRQSLGQGLEFLIYFQGNSAPDKSGLPSDRFSAERTGGSVSTLTIQRTQQEDSAVYLCASSLGGSNYGYTFGSGTRLTVV.

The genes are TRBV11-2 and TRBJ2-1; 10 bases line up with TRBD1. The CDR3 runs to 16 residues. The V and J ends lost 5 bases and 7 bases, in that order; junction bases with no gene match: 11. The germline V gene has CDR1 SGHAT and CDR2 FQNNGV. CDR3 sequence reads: CASSPRGGTGDNEQFF. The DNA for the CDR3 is TGTGCCAGCAGCCCTAGGGGAGGGACAGGGGATAATGAGCAGTTCTTC.

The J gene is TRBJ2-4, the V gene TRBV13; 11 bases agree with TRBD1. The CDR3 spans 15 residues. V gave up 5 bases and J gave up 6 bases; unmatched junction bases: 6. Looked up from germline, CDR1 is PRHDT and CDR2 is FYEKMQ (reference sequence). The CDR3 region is CASSPPGQGVNIQYF. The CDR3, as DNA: TGTGCCAGCAGCCCCCCGGGACAGGGGGTAAACATTCAGTACTTC.

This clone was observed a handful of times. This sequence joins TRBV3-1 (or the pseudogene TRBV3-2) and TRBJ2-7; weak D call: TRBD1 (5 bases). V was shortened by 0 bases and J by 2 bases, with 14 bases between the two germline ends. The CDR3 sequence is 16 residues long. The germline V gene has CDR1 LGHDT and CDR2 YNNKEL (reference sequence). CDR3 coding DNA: TGTGCCAGCAGCCAAGAACGGACATACAACGCCTACGAGCAGTACTTC. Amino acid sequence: CASSQERTYNAYEQYF.

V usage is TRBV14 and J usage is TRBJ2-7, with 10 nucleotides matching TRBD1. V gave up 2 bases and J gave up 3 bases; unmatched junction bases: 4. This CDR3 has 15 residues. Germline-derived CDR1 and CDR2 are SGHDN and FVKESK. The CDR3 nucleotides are TGTGCCAGCAGCCAACCGGGACAGGGGATCTACGAGCAGTACTTC. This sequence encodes CASSQPGQGIYEQYF.

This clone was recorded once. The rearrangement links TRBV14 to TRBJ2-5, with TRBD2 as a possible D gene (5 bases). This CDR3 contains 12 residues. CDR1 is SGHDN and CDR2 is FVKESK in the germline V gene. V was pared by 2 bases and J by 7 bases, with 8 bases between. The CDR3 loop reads CASSQTGLTQYF. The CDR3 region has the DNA TGTGCCAGCAGCCAAACTGGACTGACCCAGTACTTC.

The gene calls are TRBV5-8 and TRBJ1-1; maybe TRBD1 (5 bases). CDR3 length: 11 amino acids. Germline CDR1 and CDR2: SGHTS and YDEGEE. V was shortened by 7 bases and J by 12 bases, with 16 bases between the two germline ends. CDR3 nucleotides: TGTGCCAGCGACGACCGGGGGAGAACTTTCTTT. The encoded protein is CASDDRGRTFF.

The CDR3 DNA reads TGTGCCAGTAGTATAGCGGGAGGGGGTCAAGAGACCCAGTACTTC. Encoded protein: CASSIAGGGQETQYF. V usage is TRBV19 and J usage is TRBJ2-5; TRBD2 aligns across 8 bases. Looked up from germline, CDR1 is LNHDA and CDR2 is SQIVND (reference sequence). The CDR3 consists of 15 residues. V shed 1 base and J 2 bases; nucleotides not matched to a gene: 3.

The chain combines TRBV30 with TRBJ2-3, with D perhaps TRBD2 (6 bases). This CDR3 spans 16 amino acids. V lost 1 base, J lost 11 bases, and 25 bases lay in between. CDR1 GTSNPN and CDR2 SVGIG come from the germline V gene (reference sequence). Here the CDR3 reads CAWSGSWTTRAERQYF. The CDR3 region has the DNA TGTGCCTGGAGTGGATCTTGGACTACCCGTGCCGAGAGGCAGTATTTT.